The rows below give T cell receptor beta chains drawn from one sample of a study of T cells in Graves' hyperthyroidism and ophthalmopathy. TCRdb re-analysed the multiplex PCR reads in MiXCR, keeping a single row per CDR3 protein. The sample has 600,000 to 800,000 distinct CDR3 sequences, 35% seen once; the top ten hold less than 40%. Material for sequencing was blood. The receptors shown here come from a woman in her thirties or forties with Graves' hyperthyroidism. The CDR3 runs from the conserved cysteine through the conserved F or W. The D gene is left open where the match is weak. A clone size is listed for some rows: how often the clone was seen (once, few, many), or a class if it is expanded.

d_call	clone_size	v_call	j_call	cdr3_nt	cdr3_aa
-	-	TRBV6-5	TRBJ2-7	TGTGCCAGTCAGACGGGGGGCTCGTCCGAGCAGTACTTC	CASQTGGSSEQYF
-	-	TRBV12-3/TRBV12-4	TRBJ2-7	TGTGCCAGCAGTCCCCAAGTAGAAAGGAACGAGCAGTACTTC	CASSPQVERNEQYF
-	many	TRBV24-1	TRBJ1-5	TGTGCCACCAGGGGGAAGGGTTACAATCAGCCCCAGCATTTT	CATRGKGYNQPQHF
-	-	TRBV10-3	TRBJ2-6	TGTGCCATCAGCCCGGGAACTGAAGCTTTC	CAISPGTEAF
-	once	TRBV6-1	TRBJ1-6	TGTGCCAGCAGATTCCGGACAGCTAATTCACCCCTCCACTTT	CASRFRTANSPLHF
-	-	TRBV11-2	TRBJ1-5	TGTGCCAGCAGCCAAGGGCGCAGGGTAAATCAGCCCCAGCATTTT	CASSQGRRVNQPQHF
TRBD1	many	TRBV10-3	TRBJ1-2	TGTGCCATCAGTGAAGACACCGGGACAGGTGGTGGCTACACCTTC	CAISEDTGTGGGYTF
-	many	TRBV10-3	TRBJ2-2	TGTGCCATTAACCGGGCAGATACCACCGGGGAGCTGTTTTTT	CAINRADTTGELFF
-	many	TRBV19	TRBJ1-2	TGTGCCAGTAGTATCGCACGGGGGGCCCCCTATGGCTACACCTTC	CASSIARGAPYGYTF
-	-	TRBV5-1	TRBJ1-3	TGCGCCAGCAGCCCCCCAGCGGGGACGGGAAACACCATATATTTT	CASSPPAGTGNTIYF
TRBD1	-	TRBV5-1	TRBJ1-6	TGCGCCAGCAGCTTAACAGGGGTGATAGCAATGGATTCACCCCTCCACTTT	CASSLTGVIAMDSPLHF
TRBD1	many	TRBV19	TRBJ1-2	TGTGCCATATGGGACAGGGTAGATGGCTACACCTTC	CAIWDRVDGYTF
-	many	TRBV25-1	TRBJ1-5	TGTGCCAGCAGGGGAAACAGCGGGGATCAGCCCCAGCATTTT	CASRGNSGDQPQHF
TRBD1	few	TRBV19	TRBJ1-1	TGTGCCAGTAGTCATAGGGGGCAGGATGAAGCTTTCTTT	CASSHRGQDEAFF
-	few	TRBV20-1	TRBJ2-7	TGCAGTGCGGCCCGAGAGTACGAGCAGTACTTC	CSAAREYEQYF
TRBD1	few	TRBV20-1	TRBJ1-2	TGCAGTGCTAGGTCAAGACACCGACAGGGCTATGGCTACACCTTC	CSARSRHRQGYGYTF
-	-	TRBV28	TRBJ1-2	TGTGCCAGCCTAACCGGGACGAAGAACTATGGCTACACCTTC	CASLTGTKNYGYTF
TRBD1	-	TRBV9	TRBJ2-7	TGTGCCAGCAGCGCCAGGGGGACAGGGGGAGACGAGCAGTACTTC	CASSARGTGGDEQYF
-	many	TRBV7-9	TRBJ1-1	TGTGCCAGCAGCTTGAGGGACGGGAGTGAAGCTTTCTTT	CASSLRDGSEAFF
-	few	TRBV7-9	TRBJ1-1	TGTGCCAGCAGCATACCGGGGTCCGGGGAAGCTTTCTTT	CASSIPGSGEAFF
-	few	TRBV5-4	TRBJ2-2	TGTGCCAGCAGCGCGTATGTAACCGGGGAGCTGTTTTTT	CASSAYVTGELFF
-	-	TRBV20-1	TRBJ1-2	TGCAGTGCTAGAGCTCTACGGGGCAACTATGGCTACACCTTC	CSARALRGNYGYTF
TRBD1	-	TRBV19	TRBJ1-4	TGTGCCAGTACTCCCGAGGGGGCAGCTAATGAAAAACTGTTTTTT	CASTPEGAANEKLFF
-	-	TRBV15	TRBJ1-4	TGTGCCACCAGCAGAGATAGGCGAGGGGCGAGGGAAAAACTGTTTTTT	CATSRDRRGAREKLFF
TRBD1	few	TRBV5-1	TRBJ2-7	TGCGCCAGCAGCAGAACAACACAGGGGTACGCCTACGAGCAGTACTTC	CASSRTTQGYAYEQYF
-	many	TRBV7-8	TRBJ2-7	TGTGCCAGCAGCGCAGGGGTTTACGGCGAGCAGTACTTC	CASSAGVYGEQYF
-	-	TRBV19	TRBJ1-6	TGTGCCAGTAGTATCTTCAAGGGGGGGACTAATTCACCCCTCCACTTT	CASSIFKGGTNSPLHF
TRBD1	many	TRBV7-3	TRBJ1-2	TGTGCCAGCAGCTTAACGGCGTCCGGGACAGGTGGCTACACCTTC	CASSLTASGTGGYTF
-	-	TRBV5-1	TRBJ2-5	TGCGCCAGCAGCTTGTTGACAGAAGAGACCCAGTACTTC	CASSLLTEETQYF
-	few	TRBV12-3/TRBV12-4	TRBJ1-3	TGTGCCAGCAGTTTTGGCATTTTCTCTGGAAACACCATATATTTT	CASSFGIFSGNTIYF
-	few	TRBV29-1	TRBJ1-5	TGCAGCGTTGACGACAGTTATCAGCCCCAGCATTTT	CSVDDSYQPQHF
-	few	TRBV6-6	TRBJ2-5	TGTGCCAGCAGTTACGCCCGGACAGACCCTCAAGAGACCCAGTACTTC	CASSYARTDPQETQYF
-	-	TRBV9	TRBJ1-1	TGTGCCAGCAGCGCAGGGCCGGACACTGAAGCTTTCTTT	CASSAGPDTEAFF
TRBD1	-	TRBV7-9	TRBJ1-4	TGTGCCAGCAGCTTAAGGTCGACAGGGGAAAAACTGTTTTTT	CASSLRSTGEKLFF
-	many	TRBV7-8	TRBJ1-5	TGTGCCAGCAGCCCCGTTTACTCTTCTAGCAATCAGCCCCAGCATTTT	CASSPVYSSSNQPQHF
-	few	TRBV6-5	TRBJ1-5	TGTGCCAGCAGTTACCGGGTTCGTTTGCCCCAGCATTTT	CASSYRVRLPQHF
TRBD2	many	TRBV24-1	TRBJ2-2	TGTGCCACCCGACTAGCGGGAGAAAGGAACACCGGGGAGCTGTTTTTT	CATRLAGERNTGELFF
-	many	TRBV10-3	TRBJ1-6	TGTGCCATCTCGGACGGCTCAACCCTCCACTTT	CAISDGSTLHF